The rows below give T cell receptor beta chains drawn from one sample of a study of PD-1 blockade in classical Hodgkin lymphoma. Here immunoSEQ multiplex PCR was the method, and the copy in TCRdb shows in-frame clones only, minus some. The sample contains about 18,000 clones, over 65% of which appear only once. Sample: CD4+ T cells from blood, taken before the fourth cycle of nivolumab. Receptor source: a human donor with classical Hodgkin lymphoma. Both conserved end residues are part of each CDR3. D genes are given only for firm matches. The size of a clone is reported for some rows only, either as once, few or many, or as a class for expanded clones.

j_call d_call v_call clone_size cdr3_nt cdr3_aa
TRBJ2-7 NA TRBV7-9 NA TGTGCCAGCAGCTTAACGGGGAGTGCCGAGCAGTACTTC CASSLTGSAEQYF
TRBJ2-3 TRBD1 TRBV4-1 NA TGCGCCAGCAGCCTAGGACAGGGAACAGATACGCAGTATTTT CASSLGQGTDTQYF
TRBJ2-3 NA TRBV18 NA TGTGCCAGCTCACCCATCCCGGGAACAGATACGCAGTATTTT CASSPIPGTDTQYF
TRBJ2-3 TRBD2 TRBV5-4 NA TGTGCCAGCACCCCTGGGGGGCGGGAGGGCCAAGATACGCAGTATTTT CASTPGGREGQDTQYF
TRBJ1-1 TRBD1 TRBV5-4 once TGTGCCAGCAGCGGGAGGACAGGCGGGACCACTGAAGCTTTCTTT CASSGRTGGTTEAFF
TRBJ2-5 NA TRBV5-1 NA TGCGCCAGCAGCCTCGACGGTGTTGGGACCCAGTACTTC CASSLDGVGTQYF
TRBJ2-5 TRBD2 TRBV6-6 NA TGTGCCAGCAGTTATTGGGGGAGGGCCGGAGAGACCCAGTACTTC CASSYWGRAGETQYF
TRBJ2-7 NA TRBV10-3 NA TGTGCCATCAGTGAAGGGACAACCGAGCAGTACTTC CAISEGTTEQYF
TRBJ1-5 TRBD1 TRBV19 NA TGTGCCAGTACGACAGGGGGTCAGCCCCAGCATTTT CASTTGGQPQHF
TRBJ2-5 TRBD2 TRBV7-8 few TGTGCCAGCAGCTTAGGACTAGCGGGAGAAAGCCGGGCAGAGACCCAGTACTTC CASSLGLAGESRAETQYF
TRBJ2-5 NA TRBV5-1 NA TGCGCCAGCAGCTTCGGTCTGATTACTACGGGAGCGCTGGTGGCCCAGTACTTC CASSFGLITTGALVAQYF